This T cell receptor beta chain was sequenced during a study of patients and donors after allogeneic stem cell transplantation. TCRdb redid the calling of the RT-PCR reads with MiXCR, one entry per CDR3 protein. The top ten hold 6% of the sample, which has roughly 880,000 distinct CDR3 sequences, roughly 17% seen once. Germline lookup yields CDR1 SGHDT and CDR2 YYEEEE. There are 19 residues in the CDR3. Trimming took off 0 bases at V and 0 bases at J, with 19 bases between the two ends. The chain carries TRBV5-6 and TRBJ2-4; D not certain. Sequenced input: blood, either unsorted or a sorted T cell fraction (not recorded which). The origin of this receptor is a human donor who was either an allogeneic HSCT recipient or a stem cell or donor lymphocyte infusion donor (not recorded which). It is not recorded whose cells these are; they may come from a transplant donor. CDR3 amino acids: CASSLAYGIEALAKNIQYF. The CDR3 DNA sequence: TGTGCCAGCAGCTTGGCATACGGCATCGAAGCTTTAGCCAAAAACATTCAGTACTTC.